The T cell receptor beta chain under discussion was sequenced for a study of T cell responses to AZD1222 COVID-19 vaccine. Study overall: Some second doses came at about 4 weeks and others at about 12 weeks; these were pooled. Broader study findings: Among vaccine-associated CD4 TCRs, coverage spanned spike, with dominance at 160-218 and 743-854. An increase in Spike-specific TCR breadth and depth was observed after two AZD1222 doses. White British ancestry dominated among donors, who included more females, and clonal diversity was possibly underestimated.

Libraries were prepared by immunoSEQ multiplex PCR; TCRdb keeps only in-frame clonotypes and omits some of them. The sample records over 110,000 clones, approximately 94% being singletons. Unmatched junction bases numbered 3, after V lost 2 bases and J lost 1 base. This CDR3 comprises 16 residues. The V gene's germline CDR1 is SGHTA and CDR2 FQGNSA. On this clone: Its target is unknown.

This chain connects TRBV7-2 to TRBJ2-7; 12 bases align to TRBD2. The receptor's source is an adult in good health. The starting material was peripheral blood, obtained on day 0 of AZD1222 vaccination. CDR3 DNA sequence: TGTGCCAGCAGCTTAAGACTAGCGGGAGAATCCTACGAGCAGTACTTC. Its protein is CASSLRLAGESYEQYF.